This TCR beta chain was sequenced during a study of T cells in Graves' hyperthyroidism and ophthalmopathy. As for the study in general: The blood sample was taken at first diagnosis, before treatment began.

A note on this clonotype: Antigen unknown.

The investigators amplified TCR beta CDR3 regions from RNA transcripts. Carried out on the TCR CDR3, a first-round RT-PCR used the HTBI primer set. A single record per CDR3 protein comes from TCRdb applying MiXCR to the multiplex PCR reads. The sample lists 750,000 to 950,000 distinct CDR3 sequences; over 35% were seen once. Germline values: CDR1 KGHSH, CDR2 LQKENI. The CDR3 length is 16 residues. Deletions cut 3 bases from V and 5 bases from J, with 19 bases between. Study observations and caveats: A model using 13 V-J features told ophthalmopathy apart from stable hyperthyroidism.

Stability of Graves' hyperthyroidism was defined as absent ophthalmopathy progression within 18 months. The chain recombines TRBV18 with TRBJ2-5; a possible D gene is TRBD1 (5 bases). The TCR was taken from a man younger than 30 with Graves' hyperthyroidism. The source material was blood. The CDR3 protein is CASSPTMDTLGETQYF. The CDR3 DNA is TGTGCCAGCTCACCGACCATGGACACCCTAGGGGAGACCCAGTACTTC.